This TCR beta chain was profiled in a study of CXCR3-negative and CXCR3-positive naive CD8 T cells. Across the whole study: Sequencing gave some 130 million TRB reads overall, about 1.5 +/- 0.3 million per library.

On this clonotype itself: The target antigen is unknown.

This CDR3 has 13 residues. CDR1 and CDR2 (germline): DFQATT, SNEGSKA (reference sequence). General observations from the study: With respect to TRBV-TRBJ usage, naive CXCR3-negative and CXCR3-positive cells were similar; memory differed.

All TRB cDNA libraries came from 5' RACE performed with UMI labels. Each CDR3 protein gets one entry in TCRdb, which reprocessed the 5' RACE reads and gives no DNA. The sample table includes approximately 62,000 distinct CDR3 sequences. The chain carries TRBV20-1 and TRBJ1-2; with no DNA, the TCRdb D assignment of TRBD1 cannot be verified. The sequenced sample consisted of naive CXCR3- CD8+ T cells from blood. Subset denoted: CD45RO-CCR7+CD27+CD95- naive CD8+ T cells lacking CXCR3 (TNR3-). The receptor was isolated from a human donor in good health. Some clones in this sample may be carry-over from other donors' samples. The CDR3: CSARIPGGVGHTF.